Detailed here is one T cell receptor (beta chain). No antigen is known for it. This specimen includes other DNA sequences encoding the same CDR3. The entry originates in a study of cytomegalovirus exposure and HLA in healthy donors. In the study overall: Early released data had about 85 million unique TCRs, all coming from HLA-typed donors. Overall study findings and caveats: The study recorded more than 150 TCR beta chains that were cytomegalovirus-associated.

Primers for the PCR totalled 60 Vbeta and 13 Jbeta. Assay used: immunoSEQ multiplex PCR; TCRdb lists only in-frame clones, some missing. The table has approximately 91,000 clones, around nine tenths seen once; the top ten hold 9.2%. The source material was PBMCs. The clonotype comes from a young man in good health and CMV-seropositive.

The DNA of the CDR3 is TGTGCCAGCAGCTTGGGGCAGGGGGGAAACACTGAAGCTTTCTTT. Protein: CASSLGQGGNTEAFF. The chain uses TRBV5-5 and TRBJ1-1; 7 nucleotides align to TRBD1. Germline CDR1 reads SGHKS; CDR2 reads YYEKEE (reference sequence). V was clipped by 0 bases and J by 2 bases; unmatched bases: 4. This CDR3 region has 15 residues. Using reference TRBV5-5 and TRBJ1-1 for the parts outside the CDR3, the full variable domain is DAGVTQSPTHLIKTRGQQVTLRCSPISGHKSVSWYQQVLGQGPQFIFQYYEKEERGRGNFPDRFSARQFPNYSSELNVNALLLGDSALYLCASSLGQGGNTEAFFGQGTRLTVV.